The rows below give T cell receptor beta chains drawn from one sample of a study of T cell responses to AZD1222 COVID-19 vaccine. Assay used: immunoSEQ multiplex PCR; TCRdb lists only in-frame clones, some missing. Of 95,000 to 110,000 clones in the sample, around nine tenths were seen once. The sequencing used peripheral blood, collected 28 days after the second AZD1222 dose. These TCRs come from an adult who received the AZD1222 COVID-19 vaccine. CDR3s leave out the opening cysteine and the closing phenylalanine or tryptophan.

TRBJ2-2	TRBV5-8	ASILNDGKNTGELF
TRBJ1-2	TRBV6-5	ASSLTGADYGYT
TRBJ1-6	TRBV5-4	ASGETVSYNSPLH
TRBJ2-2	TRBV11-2	ASSFRLGLAGELF
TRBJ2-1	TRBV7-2	ASSLGLAAGNEQF
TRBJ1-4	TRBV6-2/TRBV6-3	ASSTSGTLNEKLF
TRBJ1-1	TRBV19	ASSIGGRWTEAF
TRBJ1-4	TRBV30	AWSRDSGGEKLF
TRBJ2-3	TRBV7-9	ASSFSVYGSGNKDTQY
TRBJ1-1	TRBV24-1	ATSGSSNTEAF
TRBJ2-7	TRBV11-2	ASSLRGQGTYEQY
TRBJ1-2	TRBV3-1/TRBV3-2	ASSQDLVYQSNYGYT
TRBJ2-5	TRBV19	ASSTPTGLAARETQY
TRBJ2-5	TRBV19	ASRKTSGSTETQY
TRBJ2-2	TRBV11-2	ASREGISNTGELF
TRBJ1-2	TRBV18	ASSPTDGYGYT
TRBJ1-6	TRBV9	ASSVEGTDNSPLH
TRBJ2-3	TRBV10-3	AISEGTDTQY
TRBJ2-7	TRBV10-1	ASSDRGRYEQY
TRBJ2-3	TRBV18	ASSEYLGFEY
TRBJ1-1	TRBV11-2	ASSGTVEAF
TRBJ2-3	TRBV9	ASSASGSTDTQY
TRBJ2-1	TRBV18	ASSPTSGSTYNEQF
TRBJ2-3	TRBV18	ASSQTQGVTDTQY
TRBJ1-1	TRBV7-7	ASSLSMNTEAF
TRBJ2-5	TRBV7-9	ASSYPGTQETQY
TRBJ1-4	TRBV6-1	ASKAQGMVEKLF
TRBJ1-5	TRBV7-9	ASSLAGGDSNQPQH
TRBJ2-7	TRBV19	ASRASSSYEQY